This T cell receptor (beta chain) was captured in a study of blood T cells in healthy people across ages. Study-level results: PBMCs left unsorted prevented a conclusive naive versus antigen-experienced comparison. Fewer expanded clones and more diversity marked long-lived versus aged donors.

The germline CDR1 and CDR2 sequences are MNHNY and SVGAGI (reference sequence). This CDR3 is built from 17 residues. Concerning this clonotype: As yet, its antigen is unknown. One end of the junction does not line up with germline, which may come from a read error.

Through a sample-barcoded 5' primer and a J-beta primer mix, a second PCR was run for roughly 6 to 12 cycles. Every molecule of cDNA carried a tag from a template-switch adaptor with 12 random nucleotides. In TCRdb, the 5' RACE reads were re-called with MiXCR into one record per CDR3 protein. Of 550,000 to 800,000 distinct CDR3 sequences in the sample, about 30% were seen once. The sequence derives from a woman of 80 years or more in good health. Input material: blood. This chain links TRBV6-6 with TRBJ1-5, with a possible D match to TRBD1 (6 bases). The CDR3 loop is CANSYSIRGAGNQPQHF. The CDR3, as DNA: TGTGCCAACAGTTACTCGATAAGGGGGGCTGGCAATCAGCCCCAGCATTTT.